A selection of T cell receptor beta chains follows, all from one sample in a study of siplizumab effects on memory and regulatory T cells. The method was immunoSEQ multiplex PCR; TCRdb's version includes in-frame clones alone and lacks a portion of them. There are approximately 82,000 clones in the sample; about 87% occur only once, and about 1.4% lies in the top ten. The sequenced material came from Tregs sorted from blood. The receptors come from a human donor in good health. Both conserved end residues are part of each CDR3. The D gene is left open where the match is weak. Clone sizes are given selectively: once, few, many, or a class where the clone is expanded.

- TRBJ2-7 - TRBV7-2 TGTGCCAGCAGCTTAGCCCCAGGCGTCTCCTACGAGCAGTACTTC CASSLAPGVSYEQYF
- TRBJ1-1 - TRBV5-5 TGTGCCAGCAGCTTGATCGCGAACCTAGAGGCCACTGAAGCTTTCTTT CASSLIANLEATEAFF
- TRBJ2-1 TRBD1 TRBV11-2 TGTGCCAGCAGCTTCCGGGACAGGGGGCCCAATGAGCAGTTCTTC CASSFRDRGPNEQFF
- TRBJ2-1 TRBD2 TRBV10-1 TGCGCCAGCAGCTTCTCTAGCGGGGGGTACAATGAGCAGTTCTTC CASSFSSGGYNEQFF
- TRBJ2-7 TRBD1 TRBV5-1 TGCGCCAGCAGTTTTCAGGGGGCGCGATCAGGGGAGCAGTACTTC CASSFQGARSGEQYF
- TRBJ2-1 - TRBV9 TGTGCCAGCAGCCCCTCCCTAGCCGACTACAATGAGCAGTTCTTC CASSPSLADYNEQFF
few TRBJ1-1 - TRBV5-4 TGTGCCAGCAGCTTGGCGGGGAACACTGAAGCTTTCTTT CASSLAGNTEAFF
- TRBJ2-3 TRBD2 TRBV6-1 TGTGCCAGCAGTGAAGCTAGCGGGGGACAAGGTACGCAGTATTTT CASSEASGGQGTQYF
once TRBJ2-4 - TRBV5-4 TGTGCCAGCAGCGATAGACACCTCATAGCCAAAAACATTCAGTACTTC CASSDRHLIAKNIQYF
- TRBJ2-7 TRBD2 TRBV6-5 TGTGCCAGCAGTCGATCCGGGACTAGTGCCTACGAGCAGTACTTC CASSRSGTSAYEQYF
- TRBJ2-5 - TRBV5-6 TGTGCCAGCACACTATCGGTTGGGGGGGCGAGGGGGACCCAGTACTTC CASTLSVGGARGTQYF
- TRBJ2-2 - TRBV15 TGTGCCACCAGCAGAGGGGGGAGTGACACCGGGGAGCTGTTTTTT CATSRGGSDTGELFF
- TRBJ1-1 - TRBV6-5 TGTGCCAGCAGTTGGGGGGGAGGTTTGAACACTGAAGCTTTCTTT CASSWGGGLNTEAFF
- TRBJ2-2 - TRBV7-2 TGTGCCAGCAGCTTAGCGGGGGGGCGAATCGGGGAGCTGTTTTTT CASSLAGGRIGELFF
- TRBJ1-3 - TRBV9 TGTGCCAGCAGATCGAGGTCTTCTGACACCATATATTTT CASRSRSSDTIYF
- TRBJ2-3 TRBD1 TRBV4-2 TGTGCCAGCAGCCATGGGACAGTCCTAACAGATACGCAGTATTTT CASSHGTVLTDTQYF
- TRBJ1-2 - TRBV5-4 TGTGCCAGCAGCTTGGGGACTAACTATGGCTACACCTTC CASSLGTNYGYTF
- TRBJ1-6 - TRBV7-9 TGTGCCAGCAGCCCGGGGGCTACCCAAAATTCACCCCTCCACTTT CASSPGATQNSPLHF
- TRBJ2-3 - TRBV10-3 TGTGCCATAAGAAATCCCACTACCGATACGCAGTATTTT CAIRNPTTDTQYF
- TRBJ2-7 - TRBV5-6 TGTGCCAGCAGCTCATACTACGAGCAGTACTTC CASSSYYEQYF
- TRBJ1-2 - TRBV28 TGTGCCAGCAGGGGGGGAAAAGGTTCTGGCTACACCTTC CASRGGKGSGYTF
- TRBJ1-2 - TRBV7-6 TGTGCCAGCAGCCCCGAACTCACAGGGCTTAACTATGGCTACACCTTC CASSPELTGLNYGYTF
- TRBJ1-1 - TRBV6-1 TGTGCCACTCAGGCGGGGGTGCCTGAAGCTTTCTTT CATQAGVPEAFF
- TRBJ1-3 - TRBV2 TGTGCCAGCATTCTCTTCCAGGGAGGGAACACCATATATTTT CASILFQGGNTIYF
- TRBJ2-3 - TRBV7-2 TGTGCCAGCAGCTTTAAAAACACAGATACGCAGTATTTT CASSFKNTDTQYF
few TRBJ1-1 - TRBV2 TGTGCCAGATCTAGGGACACTGAAGCTTTCTTT CARSRDTEAFF
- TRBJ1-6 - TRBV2 TGTGCCAGCAGTGGGGATTATAATTCACCCCTCCACTTT CASSGDYNSPLHF
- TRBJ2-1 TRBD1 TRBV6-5 TGTGCCAGCAGTTACTCGGGACAGGCAGGCAATGAGCAGTTCTTC CASSYSGQAGNEQFF
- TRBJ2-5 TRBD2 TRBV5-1 TGCGCCAGCAGCTTGTCCGGGGGGAAGCAAGAGACCCAGTACTTC CASSLSGGKQETQYF
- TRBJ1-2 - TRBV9 TGTGCCAGCAGCGTGATCGGGGAATCCTATGGCTACACCTTC CASSVIGESYGYTF
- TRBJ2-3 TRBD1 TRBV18 TGTGCCAGCTCTCCGGGACAGGGGGCAGATACGCAGTATTTT CASSPGQGADTQYF
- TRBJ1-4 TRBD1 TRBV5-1 TGCGCCAGCAGCTTCGATACAGGGGTCTCTGGAAAACTGTTTTTT CASSFDTGVSGKLFF
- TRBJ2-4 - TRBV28 TGTGCCAGCAGTTTACTAGCGAACAAAAACATTCAGTACTTC CASSLLANKNIQYF
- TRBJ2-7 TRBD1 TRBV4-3 TGCGCCAGCAGCCTCGAGGTGGGCAGGGGGCCTGACGAGCAGTACTTC CASSLEVGRGPDEQYF
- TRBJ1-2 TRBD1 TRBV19 TGTGCCAGTGCCCGGGACAGGGATTCGCCTCCCTATGGCTACACCTTC CASARDRDSPPYGYTF
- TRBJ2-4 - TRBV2 TGTGCCAGCAGTGTCTTGGTCGGCACCAACATTCAGTACTTC CASSVLVGTNIQYF
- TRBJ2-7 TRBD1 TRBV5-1 TGCGCCAGCAGCTCAGGACAGGACCCCTCCTACGAGCAGTACTTC CASSSGQDPSYEQYF